The sequence of this T cell receptor (beta chain) was determined in a study of T cell repertoires in cytomegalovirus infection. Looking at the study overall: Selected CMV epitopes included recently identified HLA-C-restricted ones as well as well-studied HLA-B-restricted ones.

TCRdb itself ran the reads through MiXCR, one entry per CDR3 protein. The table lists about half a million distinct CDR3 sequences, about two fifths of them singletons, with around two fifths in the top ten. The sample holds a few counts of this clonotype. The antigen is unknown. CDR1 and CDR2 (germline): SNHLY, FYNNEI. CDR3 size: 12 residues. V dropped 7 bases and J dropped 6 bases, with 13 bases sitting between them. The sequence was collected from a human donor in good health (CMV status not recorded). Some clones in this sample may be carry-over from other donors' samples. The genes are TRBV2 and TRBJ2-7; D unresolved. Source: cultured PBMCs, taken from culture after CMV antigen stimulation. The CDR3 is CASNQVPGEQYF. CDR3 coding DNA: TGTGCCAGCAATCAAGTCCCGGGCGAGCAGTACTTC.